This TCR beta chain was profiled in a study of technical replicates of blood from several donors. With V trimmed by 2 bases and J by 7 bases, 20 bases remained unmatched. CDR1 and CDR2 from the germline V gene are SNHLY and FYNNEI. The CDR3 covers 19 residues. Sequencing used immunoSEQ multiplex PCR; TCRdb keeps in-frame clones, though not all of them. The profile shows about 82,000 clones, 96% of them singletons. This clonotype originated in a human donor in good health. The V call is TRBV2, the J call TRBJ2-7; 10 nucleotides line up with TRBD2. The material sequenced was T cells isolated from PBMCs. CDR3 protein: CASSERLAGVWEYRSEQYF. The DNA for the CDR3 is TGTGCCAGCAGTGAAAGGCTAGCGGGAGTTTGGGAGTACCGGTCGGAGCAGTACTTC. Complete variable domain (other parts from reference TRBV2 and TRBJ2-7): EPEVTQTPSHQVTQMGQEVILRCVPISNHLYFYWYRQILGQKVEFLVSFYNNEISEKSEIFDDQFSVERPDGSNFTLKIRSTKLEDSAMYFCASSERLAGVWEYRSEQYFGPGTRLTVT.